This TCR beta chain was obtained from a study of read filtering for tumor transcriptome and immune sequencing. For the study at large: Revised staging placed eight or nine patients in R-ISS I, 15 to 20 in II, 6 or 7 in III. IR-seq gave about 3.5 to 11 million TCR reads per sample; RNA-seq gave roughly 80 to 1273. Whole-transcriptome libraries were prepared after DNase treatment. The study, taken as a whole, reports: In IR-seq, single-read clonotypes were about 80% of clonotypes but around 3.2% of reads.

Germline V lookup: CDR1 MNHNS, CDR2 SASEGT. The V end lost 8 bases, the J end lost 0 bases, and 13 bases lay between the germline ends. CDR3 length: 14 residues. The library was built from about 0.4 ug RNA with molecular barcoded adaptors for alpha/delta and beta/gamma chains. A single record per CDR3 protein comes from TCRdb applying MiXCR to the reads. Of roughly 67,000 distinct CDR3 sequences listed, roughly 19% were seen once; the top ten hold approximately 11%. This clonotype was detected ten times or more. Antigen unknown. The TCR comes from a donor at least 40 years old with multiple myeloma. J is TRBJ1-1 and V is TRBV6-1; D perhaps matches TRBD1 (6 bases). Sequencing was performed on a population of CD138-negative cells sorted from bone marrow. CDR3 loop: CASVPTGVNTEAFF. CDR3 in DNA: TGTGCCAGCGTCCCGACAGGAGTGAACACTGAAGCTTTCTTT.